Sequencing of this T cell receptor beta chain was carried out in a study of T cell changes during pregnancy in multiple sclerosis. Trimming shortened V by 5 bases and J by 4 bases, and 9 bases separated the two germline ends. CDR1 is PRHDT and CDR2 is FYEKMQ in the germline V gene (reference sequence). The CDR3 has 12 amino acids. Generated by immunoSEQ multiplex PCR, the TCRdb table keeps only in-frame clones and is missing some. The sample records about 40,000 clones, about 87% being singletons. The TCR comes from a female donor with multiple sclerosis, enrolled in a pregnancy study. This sequence joins TRBV13 and TRBJ2-7; a weak D match, TRBD1 (5 bases). The specimen was CD4+ T cells from peripheral blood mononuclear cells, collected in the second trimester of pregnancy. The chain's CDR3 is CASSNQGYEQYF. DNA of the CDR3: TGTGCCAGCAGCAACCAGGGTTACGAGCAGTACTTC.